This TCR beta chain was identified in a study of blood T cell repertoires in COVID-19. Germline V gene lookup returns CDR1 LNHDA and CDR2 SQIVND (reference sequence). V lost 1 base, J lost 3 bases, and 9 bases lay in between. CDR3 length: 14 residues. The repertoire was sequenced with immunoSEQ multiplex PCR; TCRdb's copy has only in-frame clones and lacks some. Here the sample spans roughly 220,000 clones, 86% being singletons. This TCR was recovered from a woman between 35 and 50 years old with acute COVID-19. This rearrangement joins TRBV19 to TRBJ1-2, with unresolved D. The sequencing sample was made of PBMCs or T cells enriched from blood (not recorded which). CDR3 amino acids: CASSIGGIDYGYTF. The CDR3, as DNA: TGTGCCAGTAGTATAGGCGGGATCGACTATGGCTACACCTTC.